These T cell receptor beta chains were read from a single sample in a study of T cells after posttransplantation cyclophosphamide. Sequencing used immunoSEQ multiplex PCR; TCRdb keeps in-frame clones, though not all of them. The sample lists tens of thousands of clones, 78% occurring once. The material was CD4+ T cells sorted from blood, obtained about 1,900 days after a stem cell transplant with posttransplant cyclophosphamide. These receptors were collected from a female patient aged 40-50 years who received an allogeneic stem cell transplant from a related donor, was CMV-positive, and had no GVHD. The T cells may partly be graft donor cells. The CDR3 runs from the conserved cysteine through the conserved F or W. D genes are given only for firm matches. Clone size appears in some rows only: once, few, many, or a class for an expanded clone.

D: -; V: TRBV6-1; J: TRBJ1-4; size: -; DNA: TGTGCCAGCATGAGGTCCTATAATGAAAAACTGTTTTTT; CDR3: CASMRSYNEKLFF
D: -; V: TRBV11-2; J: TRBJ1-1; size: -; DNA: TGTGCCAGCAGCTTACTAGACAGTACGGACACTGAAGCTTTCTTT; CDR3: CASSLLDSTDTEAFF
D: TRBD1; V: TRBV9; J: TRBJ1-6; size: -; DNA: TGTGCCAGCAGCGTGGACAGGGGGGGGTCACCCCTCCACTTT; CDR3: CASSVDRGGSPLHF
D: -; V: TRBV5-1; J: TRBJ1-3; size: -; DNA: TGCGCCAGCAGCTTGTCTGGCAAGGGAAACACCATATATTTT; CDR3: CASSLSGKGNTIYF
D: -; V: TRBV28; J: TRBJ1-2; size: -; DNA: TGTGCCAGCAGTTCGGGGGTTTATGGCTACACCTTC; CDR3: CASSSGVYGYTF
D: TRBD1; V: TRBV28; J: TRBJ2-1; size: -; DNA: TGTGCCAGCCATCGACAGGGGGAGGGGAATGAGCAGTTCTTC; CDR3: CASHRQGEGNEQFF
D: -; V: TRBV7-2; J: TRBJ2-7; size: few; DNA: TGTGCCAGCAGCTTAGCCCGTAGTTCCTACGAGCAGTACTTC; CDR3: CASSLARSSYEQYF
D: -; V: TRBV11-2; J: TRBJ1-1; size: -; DNA: TGTGCCAGCAGCTCAAACACTGAAGCTTTCTTT; CDR3: CASSSNTEAFF
D: -; V: TRBV5-6; J: TRBJ2-7; size: once; DNA: TGTGCCAGCAGCTTTGGACAGAGCGTTTACGAGCAGTACTTC; CDR3: CASSFGQSVYEQYF
D: TRBD1; V: TRBV7-6; J: TRBJ1-1; size: -; DNA: TGTGCCAGCAGCTCGGACAGGTCTGAAGCTTTCTTT; CDR3: CASSSDRSEAFF
D: -; V: TRBV23-1; J: TRBJ1-5; size: -; DNA: TGCGCCAGCAGTCACCCCCCGGACAGCTCCAATCAGCCCCAGCATTTT; CDR3: CASSHPPDSSNQPQHF
D: TRBD1; V: TRBV6-1; J: TRBJ1-5; size: -; DNA: TGTGCCAGCAGTGAAGGCGACAGGGCCGGCCAGCCCCAGCATTTT; CDR3: CASSEGDRAGQPQHF
D: -; V: TRBV19; J: TRBJ2-2; size: -; DNA: TGTGCCAGTAGTATAAAGAGGAACACCGGGGAGCTGTTTTTT; CDR3: CASSIKRNTGELFF
D: TRBD1; V: TRBV4-1; J: TRBJ2-7; size: once; DNA: TGCGCCAGCAGCCAAGAACAGACAGGGTGGTCGTGGGAGCAGTACTTC; CDR3: CASSQEQTGWSWEQYF
D: TRBD2; V: TRBV28; J: TRBJ2-5; size: -; DNA: TGTGCCAGCAGCTCCCCAGCGGGGGGCCAAGAGACCCAGTACTTC; CDR3: CASSSPAGGQETQYF
D: -; V: TRBV2; J: TRBJ1-2; size: -; DNA: TGTGCCAGCAGTCCCACAGGGAATGGCTACACCTTC; CDR3: CASSPTGNGYTF
D: TRBD2; V: TRBV28; J: TRBJ2-7; size: -; DNA: TGTGCCAGCAGTTTATCGGCTAGCGGGGCTTCATTC; CDR3: CASSLSASGASF
D: -; V: TRBV11-1; J: TRBJ1-2; size: -; DNA: TGTGCCAGCAGCCCCCGCCCCGACAGCTATGGCTACACCTTC; CDR3: CASSPRPDSYGYTF
D: TRBD1; V: TRBV6-1; J: TRBJ2-7; size: -; DNA: TGTGCCAGCAAAACCGAGCGGACAGGGGTCTACGAGCAGTACTTC; CDR3: CASKTERTGVYEQYF
D: -; V: TRBV5-6; J: TRBJ2-7; size: -; DNA: TGTGCCAGCAGCGCGACAGACCTCCTCTCCTACGAGCAGTACTTC; CDR3: CASSATDLLSYEQYF
D: -; V: TRBV7-3; J: TRBJ1-1; size: -; DNA: TGTGCCAGCAGCTTCAGGAGGGACACTGAAGCTTTCTTT; CDR3: CASSFRRDTEAFF
D: TRBD1; V: TRBV5-4; J: TRBJ2-5; size: -; DNA: TGTGCCAGCAGCCTGCTGGACAGGGTAGAGACCCAGTACTTC; CDR3: CASSLLDRVETQYF
D: -; V: TRBV7-2; J: TRBJ2-5; size: -; DNA: TGTGCCAGCAGCTTAGTATCCCGGGGTGTTCACTTC; CDR3: CASSLVSRGVHF
D: TRBD2; V: TRBV5-3; J: TRBJ2-1; size: -; DNA: TGTGCCAGAAGCTTGGCCGGGTCTAGCGGGGAATCGGTTTTCGGTGAGCAGTTCTTC; CDR3: CARSLAGSSGESVFGEQFF
D: -; V: TRBV7-8; J: TRBJ2-3; size: -; DNA: TGTGCCAGCAGCTTACAGGGGCTAGTCACAGATACGCAGTATTTT; CDR3: CASSLQGLVTDTQYF
D: -; V: TRBV6-1; J: TRBJ2-2; size: few; DNA: TGTGCCAGCAAGGAGAGGCCGAACACCGGGGAGCTGTTTTTT; CDR3: CASKERPNTGELFF